These T cell receptor beta chains were read from a single sample in a study of CD8+ T cells in alopecia areata. Assay used: immunoSEQ multiplex PCR; TCRdb lists only in-frame clones, some missing. The sample yields over 100,000 clones, 53% seen once. The sample in question was CD4+ T cells sorted from blood, obtained at week 4, from a patient treated with tofacitinib. The receptor set was obtained from a human donor with alopecia areata. CDR3s include the opening cysteine and the closing phenylalanine or tryptophan. Fields, in order: V gene, clone size, D gene, J gene, CDR3 protein, CDR3 DNA. A D gene is named only where the DNA matches it firmly. Only part of the rows carry a size: once, few, many, or a class if the clone is expanded.

v_call: TRBV25-1; clone_size: once; d_call: .; j_call: TRBJ2-5; cdr3_aa: CASSDRQGYGETQYF; cdr3_nt: TGTGCCAGCAGTGACCGACAAGGTTACGGAGAGACCCAGTACTTC
v_call: TRBV7-9; clone_size: many; d_call: TRBD1; j_call: TRBJ2-3; cdr3_aa: CASSLRTGTTNTDTQYF; cdr3_nt: TGTGCCAGCAGCTTACGGACAGGCACGACAAACACAGATACGCAGTATTTT
v_call: TRBV15; clone_size: .; d_call: .; j_call: TRBJ2-7; cdr3_aa: CATSLIQGSEYEQYF; cdr3_nt: TGTGCCACCAGCCTCATTCAGGGTAGTGAGTACGAGCAGTACTTC
v_call: TRBV6-5; clone_size: .; d_call: TRBD1; j_call: TRBJ1-6; cdr3_aa: CASSYSLQGAYSPLHF; cdr3_nt: TGTGCCAGCAGTTACTCCCTACAGGGGGCCTATTCACCCCTCCACTTT
v_call: TRBV29-1; clone_size: .; d_call: .; j_call: TRBJ1-1; cdr3_aa: CSVVPLKADEAFF; cdr3_nt: TGCAGCGTTGTCCCCTTAAAGGCGGATGAAGCTTTCTTT
v_call: TRBV6-1; clone_size: .; d_call: TRBD1; j_call: TRBJ2-5; cdr3_aa: CASSEGQRETQYF; cdr3_nt: TGTGCCAGCAGTGAGGGACAGCGAGAGACCCAGTACTTC
v_call: TRBV18; clone_size: few; d_call: .; j_call: TRBJ1-4; cdr3_aa: CASSPGVMATNEKLFF; cdr3_nt: TGTGCCAGCTCACCGGGGGTTATGGCAACTAATGAAAAACTGTTTTTT
v_call: TRBV30; clone_size: .; d_call: TRBD2; j_call: TRBJ2-7; cdr3_aa: CAWSVRRSGRSYEQYF; cdr3_nt: TGTGCCTGGAGTGTACGACGTAGCGGGCGTTCTTACGAGCAGTACTTC
v_call: TRBV29-1; clone_size: .; d_call: TRBD1; j_call: TRBJ2-7; cdr3_aa: CSGLGQGISYEQYF; cdr3_nt: TGCAGCGGCCTCGGACAGGGGATCTCCTACGAGCAGTACTTC
v_call: TRBV6-5; clone_size: few; d_call: .; j_call: TRBJ1-1; cdr3_aa: CASSRGRLATEAFF; cdr3_nt: TGTGCCAGCAGCAGAGGCCGGTTGGCCACTGAAGCTTTCTTT
v_call: TRBV30; clone_size: few; d_call: .; j_call: TRBJ2-7; cdr3_aa: CAWRGAGYEQYF; cdr3_nt: TGTGCCTGGCGGGGGGCTGGCTACGAGCAGTACTTC
v_call: TRBV7-9; clone_size: .; d_call: .; j_call: TRBJ2-7; cdr3_aa: CASSAALTGYSHEQYF; cdr3_nt: TGTGCCAGCAGCGCCGCCCTTACAGGGTATAGCCACGAGCAGTACTTC
v_call: TRBV29-1; clone_size: .; d_call: TRBD1; j_call: TRBJ1-1; cdr3_aa: CSVADRALMNTEAFF; cdr3_nt: TGCAGCGTTGCGGACAGGGCTTTGATGAACACTGAAGCTTTCTTT
v_call: TRBV29-1; clone_size: .; d_call: .; j_call: TRBJ2-7; cdr3_aa: CSVVDSAYGYEQYF; cdr3_nt: TGCAGCGTTGTTGATTCGGCGTATGGCTACGAGCAGTACTTC
v_call: TRBV7-6; clone_size: .; d_call: TRBD1; j_call: TRBJ1-4; cdr3_aa: CASSPIASGQSALVKLFF; cdr3_nt: TGTGCCAGCAGCCCTATTGCGTCGGGACAGAGCGCACTAGTAAAACTGTTTTTT
v_call: TRBV30; clone_size: .; d_call: .; j_call: TRBJ1-5; cdr3_aa: CAWANWAEPRGQPQHF; cdr3_nt: TGTGCCTGGGCAAATTGGGCCGAACCCAGAGGTCAGCCCCAGCATTTT
v_call: TRBV30; clone_size: .; d_call: .; j_call: TRBJ1-2; cdr3_aa: CAWSGGHLPVYGYTF; cdr3_nt: TGTGCCTGGAGTGGGGGACATTTGCCCGTCTATGGCTACACCTTC
v_call: TRBV29-1; clone_size: .; d_call: .; j_call: TRBJ2-5; cdr3_aa: CSVGDDPSSPQYF; cdr3_nt: TGCAGCGTGGGAGACGACCCTTCGAGCCCCCAGTACTTC
v_call: TRBV30; clone_size: .; d_call: .; j_call: TRBJ1-5; cdr3_aa: CAWNPGGSRSNQPQHF; cdr3_nt: TGTGCCTGGAATCCCGGGGGCTCGAGGAGCAATCAGCCCCAGCATTTT
v_call: TRBV29-1; clone_size: .; d_call: .; j_call: TRBJ2-3; cdr3_aa: CSVEDFSSEDTQYF; cdr3_nt: TGCAGCGTTGAAGATTTTTCGTCGGAAGATACGCAGTATTTT
v_call: TRBV29-1; clone_size: once; d_call: .; j_call: TRBJ1-1; cdr3_aa: CSAQTGMNTEAFF; cdr3_nt: TGCAGCGCCCAGACCGGAATGAACACTGAAGCTTTCTTT
v_call: TRBV6-1; clone_size: .; d_call: TRBD2; j_call: TRBJ2-3; cdr3_aa: CASSELGRDTQYF; cdr3_nt: TGTGCCAGCAGTGAACTCGGGAGGGATACGCAGTATTTT
v_call: TRBV30; clone_size: .; d_call: .; j_call: TRBJ2-3; cdr3_aa: CAWSGGGTDTQYF; cdr3_nt: TGTGCCTGGTCCGGGGGCGGCACAGATACGCAGTATTTT
v_call: TRBV25-1; clone_size: .; d_call: .; j_call: TRBJ2-3; cdr3_aa: CASSDVTDTQYF; cdr3_nt: TGTGCCAGCAGTGACGTCACAGATACGCAGTATTTT
v_call: TRBV29-1; clone_size: .; d_call: TRBD1; j_call: TRBJ2-7; cdr3_aa: CSVDSGTGGHLYEQYF; cdr3_nt: TGCAGCGTTGATTCTGGGACAGGGGGACACCTGTACGAGCAGTACTTC
v_call: TRBV6-1; clone_size: .; d_call: .; j_call: TRBJ2-7; cdr3_aa: CASITTARSSYEQYF; cdr3_nt: TGTGCCAGCATTACAACAGCGAGAAGCTCCTACGAGCAGTACTTC
v_call: TRBV14; clone_size: once; d_call: .; j_call: TRBJ2-3; cdr3_aa: CASSQERPPAGTQYF; cdr3_nt: TGTGCCAGCAGCCAAGAACGACCCCCAGCGGGTACGCAGTATTTT
v_call: TRBV5-8; clone_size: few; d_call: .; j_call: TRBJ2-3; cdr3_aa: CASSFLLSAGTDTQYF; cdr3_nt: TGTGCCAGCAGCTTTTTGTTGTCCGCTGGCACAGATACGCAGTATTTT
v_call: TRBV5-1; clone_size: .; d_call: TRBD2; j_call: TRBJ2-3; cdr3_aa: CASTTSGTDTQYF; cdr3_nt: TGCGCCAGCACCACTAGCGGTACAGATACGCAGTATTTT
v_call: TRBV6-5; clone_size: .; d_call: .; j_call: TRBJ1-5; cdr3_aa: CASSYAAGLGQPQHF; cdr3_nt: TGTGCCAGCAGTTACGCGGCGGGACTAGGTCAGCCCCAGCATTTT
v_call: TRBV30; clone_size: .; d_call: TRBD1; j_call: TRBJ1-5; cdr3_aa: CAWSGTGGMQPQHF; cdr3_nt: TGTGCCTGGAGTGGGACAGGGGGCATGCAGCCCCAGCATTTT
v_call: TRBV29-1; clone_size: .; d_call: .; j_call: TRBJ1-1; cdr3_aa: CSASGQMNTEAFF; cdr3_nt: TGCAGCGCGTCCGGACAGATGAACACTGAAGCTTTCTTT
v_call: TRBV30; clone_size: once; d_call: TRBD2; j_call: TRBJ2-1; cdr3_aa: CAWTRGRSGRVVSYNEQFF; cdr3_nt: TGTGCCTGGACTCGAGGACGTAGCGGGAGGGTTGTGTCCTACAATGAGCAGTTCTTC
v_call: TRBV29-1; clone_size: .; d_call: TRBD1; j_call: TRBJ2-6; cdr3_aa: CSVELGGLSGANVLTF; cdr3_nt: TGCAGCGTTGAACTAGGGGGCCTCTCTGGGGCCAACGTCCTGACTTTC
v_call: TRBV7-8; clone_size: .; d_call: .; j_call: TRBJ2-5; cdr3_aa: CASSYGPAPETQYF; cdr3_nt: TGTGCCAGCAGCTACGGACCCGCCCCGGAGACCCAGTACTTC
v_call: TRBV7-2; clone_size: .; d_call: .; j_call: TRBJ1-2; cdr3_aa: CASSRWGAAGRGYTF; cdr3_nt: TGTGCCAGCAGCCGTTGGGGGGCCGCCGGGAGAGGCTACACCTTC
v_call: TRBV5-1; clone_size: .; d_call: TRBD1; j_call: TRBJ2-7; cdr3_aa: CASSSRTGLDEQYF; cdr3_nt: TGCGCCAGCAGCTCAAGGACAGGGTTAGACGAGCAGTACTTC
v_call: TRBV20-1; clone_size: few; d_call: .; j_call: TRBJ1-2; cdr3_aa: CSARSLGGYTF; cdr3_nt: TGCAGTGCTAGAAGCCTCGGGGGCTACACCTTC
v_call: TRBV5-6; clone_size: .; d_call: TRBD1; j_call: TRBJ2-1; cdr3_aa: CASSTSLAGGEFF; cdr3_nt: TGTGCCAGCAGCACCTCACTAGCAGGGGGCGAGTTCTTC
v_call: TRBV7-2; clone_size: .; d_call: .; j_call: TRBJ1-2; cdr3_aa: CASSLPTLRALQGGYTF; cdr3_nt: TGTGCCAGCAGCTTGCCGACTCTCAGGGCCCTACAGGGTGGCTACACCTTC
v_call: TRBV5-1; clone_size: .; d_call: .; j_call: TRBJ2-6; cdr3_aa: CASSLEMISSGANVLTF; cdr3_nt: TGCGCCAGCAGCTTGGAGATGATCAGCTCTGGGGCCAACGTCCTGACTTTC
v_call: TRBV4-1; clone_size: .; d_call: TRBD1; j_call: TRBJ2-1; cdr3_aa: CASSRGRGQGRDEQFF; cdr3_nt: TGCGCCAGCAGCCGGGGCCGGGGACAGGGCAGGGATGAGCAGTTCTTC
v_call: TRBV6-1; clone_size: few; d_call: .; j_call: TRBJ2-7; cdr3_aa: CASSEAGFEQYF; cdr3_nt: TGTGCCAGCAGTGAAGCAGGTTTCGAGCAGTACTTC
v_call: TRBV7-9; clone_size: few; d_call: .; j_call: TRBJ1-2; cdr3_aa: CASSLSGATYGYTF; cdr3_nt: TGTGCCAGCAGCCTCTCCGGGGCAACCTATGGCTACACCTTC
v_call: TRBV30; clone_size: few; d_call: .; j_call: TRBJ1-5; cdr3_aa: CAWNKGSPNQPQHF; cdr3_nt: TGTGCCTGGAACAAGGGGTCACCTAATCAGCCCCAGCATTTT
v_call: TRBV11-2; clone_size: .; d_call: TRBD2; j_call: TRBJ2-1; cdr3_aa: CASSLSFSSGDNEQFF; cdr3_nt: TGTGCCAGCAGCTTATCGTTCTCTAGCGGAGACAATGAGCAGTTCTTC
v_call: TRBV6-6; clone_size: .; d_call: .; j_call: TRBJ1-5; cdr3_aa: CASSGAGTFQPQHF; cdr3_nt: TGTGCCAGCAGTGGCGCCGGGACATTTCAGCCCCAGCATTTT
v_call: TRBV30; clone_size: few; d_call: .; j_call: TRBJ2-7; cdr3_aa: CAWTQSGPYEQYF; cdr3_nt: TGTGCCTGGACCCAGTCCGGACCGTACGAGCAGTACTTC
v_call: TRBV7-2; clone_size: .; d_call: .; j_call: TRBJ2-7; cdr3_aa: CASSSHYEQYF; cdr3_nt: TGTGCCAGCAGCTCTCATTACGAGCAGTACTTC
v_call: TRBV6-5; clone_size: once; d_call: .; j_call: TRBJ2-1; cdr3_aa: CASSTGPISYNEQFF; cdr3_nt: TGTGCCAGCAGTACGGGACCGATCTCCTACAATGAGCAGTTCTTC
v_call: TRBV13; clone_size: .; d_call: .; j_call: TRBJ2-1; cdr3_aa: CASSLSVGRGEQFF; cdr3_nt: TGTGCCAGCAGCTTATCAGTGGGAAGGGGTGAGCAGTTCTTC
v_call: TRBV29-1; clone_size: .; d_call: .; j_call: TRBJ2-6; cdr3_aa: CSARSSGANVLTF; cdr3_nt: TGCAGCGCTAGGAGCTCTGGGGCCAACGTCCTGACTTTC
v_call: TRBV30; clone_size: .; d_call: .; j_call: TRBJ2-2; cdr3_aa: CAWSREQYAGELFF; cdr3_nt: TGTGCCTGGAGTCGAGAACAATATGCCGGGGAGCTGTTTTTT
v_call: TRBV7-2; clone_size: many; d_call: TRBD2; j_call: TRBJ2-7; cdr3_aa: CASSLTSTGTSGFYEQYF; cdr3_nt: TGTGCCAGCAGCTTGACTTCTACCGGGACTAGCGGCTTCTACGAGCAGTACTTC
v_call: TRBV4-1; clone_size: .; d_call: .; j_call: TRBJ2-2; cdr3_aa: CASRGLQGFTGELFF; cdr3_nt: TGCGCCAGCCGGGGACTACAGGGATTCACCGGGGAGCTGTTTTTT
v_call: TRBV29-1; clone_size: .; d_call: .; j_call: TRBJ2-3; cdr3_aa: CSVEVARTDTQYF; cdr3_nt: TGCAGCGTTGAAGTCGCCCGTACAGATACGCAGTATTTT